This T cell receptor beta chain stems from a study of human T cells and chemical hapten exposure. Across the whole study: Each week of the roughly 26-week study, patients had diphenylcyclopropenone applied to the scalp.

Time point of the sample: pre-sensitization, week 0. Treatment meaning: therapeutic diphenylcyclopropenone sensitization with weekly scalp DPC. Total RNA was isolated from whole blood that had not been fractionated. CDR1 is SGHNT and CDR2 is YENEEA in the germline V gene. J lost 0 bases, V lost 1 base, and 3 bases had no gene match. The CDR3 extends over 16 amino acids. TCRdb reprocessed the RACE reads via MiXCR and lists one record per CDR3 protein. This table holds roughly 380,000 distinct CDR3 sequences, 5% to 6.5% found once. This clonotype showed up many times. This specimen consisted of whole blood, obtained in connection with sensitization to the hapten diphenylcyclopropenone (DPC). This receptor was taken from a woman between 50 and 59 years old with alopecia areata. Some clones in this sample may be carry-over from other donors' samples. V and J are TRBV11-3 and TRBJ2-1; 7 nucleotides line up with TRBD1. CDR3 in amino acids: CASSLVAGGSYNEQFF. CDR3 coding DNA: TGTGCCAGCAGCTTAGTGGCAGGGGGCTCCTACAATGAGCAGTTCTTC.